The 19 T cell receptor beta chains presented below share a single source sample, sequenced in a study of glioma-infiltrating T cells. TCR alpha and beta CDR3 regions were amplified from RNA using iRepertoire nested multiplex PCR. TCRdb fed the multiplex PCR reads into MiXCR, producing one record per CDR3 protein. The table records about 180,000 distinct CDR3 sequences, about 40% of them present only once. The sample comprised glioma tissue, nonneoplastic brain tissue, or PBMCs (not recorded which). Receptors were obtained from a human donor with low-grade glioma or glioblastoma, undergoing nonglioma brain surgery, or in good health (not recorded which).

This clonotype was detected ten times or more. The chain links TRBV28 to TRBJ2-7; D may be TRBD2 (6 bases). This CDR3 is built from 13 residues. Trimming stripped 6 bases from V and 6 bases from J, with 15 bases between. Germline V lookup: CDR1 MDHEN, CDR2 SYDVKM. The chain's CDR3 is CASRVTSSREQYF. The CDR3 nucleotides are TGTGCCAGCAGAGTAACTAGCTCGCGCGAGCAGTACTTC.

The J gene is TRBJ1-3, the V gene TRBV2, with unresolved D. Germline CDR1 is SNHLY and CDR2 is FYNNEI. This CDR3 has 13 residues. Deletions cut 7 bases from V and 8 bases from J, with 15 bases between. CDR3: CASIPRPGDTIYF. The CDR3 DNA is TGTGCCAGCATACCGCGTCCAGGAGACACCATATATTTT. The variable domain in full, with the rest retrieved from reference TRBV2 and TRBJ1-3, is EPEVTQTPSHQVTQMGQEVILRCVPISNHLYFYWYRQILGQKVEFLVSFYNNEISEKSEIFDDQFSVERPDGSNFTLKIRSTKLEDSAMYFCASIPRPGDTIYFGEGSWLTVV.

The chain recombines TRBV6-1 with TRBJ1-5; 9 positions match TRBD1. Germline lookup yields CDR1 MNHNS and CDR2 SASEGT. V lost 8 bases to trimming and J lost 8 bases; unmatched junction nucleotides: 13. This CDR3 spans 15 amino acids. The CDR3 nucleotides are TGTGCCAGCTCGACCCTAACAGGGGGCGGCAAGCCCCAGCATTTT. Residues: CASSTLTGGGKPQHF.

The chain is built from TRBV19 and TRBJ2-4; 9 nucleotides align to TRBD2. V trimming: 1 base; J trimming: 11 bases; junction bases outside the gene matches: 9. Germline assignment: CDR1 LNHDA and CDR2 SQIVND (reference sequence). This CDR3 contains 15 residues. The CDR3 DNA is TGTGCCAGTAGTATAGCTAGCGGGACCTCAAGCGTTCAGTACTTC. Amino acids: CASSIASGTSSVQYF. Combining the CDR3 with reference TRBV19 and TRBJ2-4 gives the whole variable domain DGGITQSPKYLFRKEGQNVTLSCEQNLNHDAMYWYRQDPGQGLRLIYYSQIVNDFQKGDIAEGYSVSREKKESFPLTVTSAQKNPTAFYLCASSIASGTSSVQYFGAGTRLSVL.

This clonotype was seen repeatedly, ten times or more. The genes are TRBV20-1 and TRBJ1-6; D unclear. V was clipped by 0 bases and J by 0 bases, with 3 bases between them. The CDR3 totals 14 residues. Germline values: CDR1 DFQATT, CDR2 SNEGSKA (reference sequence). The CDR3 reads CSARDSSYNSPLHF. DNA for the CDR3: TGCAGTGCTAGAGATAGCTCCTATAATTCACCCCTCCACTTT.

Of note for this clonotype: It may be a read error: a sequence one base away is much more abundant. This chain uses TRBV2 with TRBJ2-7; D may be TRBD1 or TRBD2 (5 bases each). The CDR3 has 13 residues. V was cut by 7 bases and J by 0 bases, with 10 bases left in between. Germline CDR1 is SNHLY and CDR2 is FYNNEI. The CDR3, as DNA: TGTGCCAGCATCCGGGGCTCCTCCTACGAGCAGTACTTC. Translated, it gives CASIRGSSYEQYF.

As for this clonotype: An end of the junction differs from the germline gene, which may be a read error. This sequence joins TRBV10-3 and TRBJ2-3, with 7 bases fitting TRBD2. Germline CDR1 ENHRY, CDR2 SYGVKD. The length of the CDR3 is 14 residues. CDR3 amino acids: CAISEIAGADTKYF. In DNA, the CDR3 is TGTGCCATCAGTGAAATAGCGGGTGCAGATACGAAGTATTTT.

The sample holds many counts of this clonotype. The CDR3 nucleotides are TGCAGTGCTAGAGTAATGGGGATCCAAGAGACCCAGTACTTC. Translation: CSARVMGIQETQYF. The chain employs TRBV20-1 and TRBJ2-5; D not resolved. Per germline, CDR1 DFQATT and CDR2 SNEGSKA (reference sequence). The CDR3 has 14 residues. Trimming stripped 1 base from V and 1 base from J, with 10 bases between.

The J gene is TRBJ1-2, the V gene TRBV2, with D possibly TRBD1 on 5 matching bases. The CDR3 loop spans 15 amino acids. The germline V and J ends were trimmed by 7 bases and 7 bases, with 22 bases remaining between them. The V gene's germline CDR1 is SNHLY and CDR2 FYNNEI. CDR3 region: CASIRTSGGSGGYTF. CDR3 DNA sequence: TGTGCCAGCATACGGACATCGGGGGGAAGTGGTGGCTACACCTTC.

This clonotype was counted ten times or more. V and J are TRBV20-1 and TRBJ2-1; no clear D. The CDR3 is 12 residues long. The germline V gene has CDR1 DFQATT and CDR2 SNEGSKA (reference sequence). V was clipped by 6 bases and J by 9 bases, with 15 bases between them. CDR3 residues: CSALPGLSEQFF. CDR3 nucleotide sequence: TGCAGTGCCTTACCGGGCCTTAGTGAGCAGTTCTTC.

In this sample, this clonotype turned up many times. The gene calls are TRBV2 and TRBJ2-3; 14 bases agree with TRBD2. V shed 3 bases and J 3 bases; nucleotides not matched to a gene: 2. Germline assignment: CDR1 SNHLY and CDR2 FYNNEI. The CDR3 runs 16 residues. The CDR3 spells CASSEGTSGRTDTQYF. The CDR3 DNA reads as TGTGCCAGCAGTGAGGGGACTAGCGGGAGAACAGATACGCAGTATTTT.

This clonotype was counted many times. V usage is TRBV20-1 and J usage is TRBJ2-5; weak D call: TRBD1 (6 bases). With 3 bases removed from V and 6 bases from J, the gap between germline ends came to 17 bases. The CDR3 is made up of 14 amino acids. CDR1 DFQATT and CDR2 SNEGSKA come from the germline V gene (reference sequence). The CDR3 DNA is TGCAGTGCTAGGGTGGGGGCGGGTTTGAAGACCCAGTACTTC. The encoded protein is CSARVGAGLKTQYF.

This clonotype was detected ten times or more. The rearrangement uses TRBV20-1 and TRBJ2-1; the D call may be TRBD1 or TRBD2 (5 bases each). The CDR3 is 15 amino acids. Trimming removed 3 bases at V and 2 bases at J, with 14 bases between. Germline assignment: CDR1 DFQATT and CDR2 SNEGSKA (reference sequence). The CDR3 DNA sequence: TGCAGTGCTAGTACGGGGCAGGGAACCTACAATGAGCAGTTCTTC. Protein sequence: CSASTGQGTYNEQFF.

A word on this clonotype: Likely a read error: the CDR3 ends without its conserved phenylalanine or tryptophan. The genes are TRBV28 and TRBJ1-1; D call uncertain. Trimming took off 7 bases at V and 2 bases at J, with 11 bases between the two ends. This CDR3 region has 13 residues. Germline V lookup: CDR1 MDHEN, CDR2 SYDVKM. CDR3 in DNA: TGTGCCAGCAAGGTAGAAAGCAACACTGAAGCTTTCCTT. Translation: CASKVESNTEAFL.

Many counts were recorded for this clonotype. For the CDR3, the DNA is TGTGCCAGCAGCTCTGACGGGACACCTAAAGCTTTCTTT. It translates to CASSSDGTPKAFF. This rearrangement joins TRBV14 to TRBJ1-1; tentatively, D is TRBD1 (6 bases). V was clipped by 5 bases and J by 9 bases, with 16 bases between them. CDR3 length: 13 amino acids. Germline V gene sequence: CDR1 SGHDN, CDR2 FVKESK. Filled out from reference TRBV14 and TRBJ1-1, the complete variable domain reads EAGVTQFPSHSVIEKGQTVTLRCDPISGHDNLYWYRRVMGKEIKFLLHFVKESKQDESGMPNNRFLAERTGGTYSTLKVQPAELEDSGVYFCASSSDGTPKAFFGQGTRLTVV.

This clonotype has ten or more counts. The chain combines TRBV20-1 with TRBJ1-5; no clear D. CDR1 is DFQATT, CDR2 SNEGSKA, per germline (reference sequence). The CDR3 sequence is 14 residues long. The ends were cut back, 6 bases at V and 6 bases at J, with 18 bases in the middle. The CDR3 DNA sequence: TGCAGTGCCCCCGTCGGGGTACCGGGTCAGCCCCAGCATTTT. Translating it yields CSAPVGVPGQPQHF.

This clonotype was picked up one time. One base away lies a much larger clone, so this may be a sequencing read error. The genes are TRBV18 and TRBJ2-5; D unclear. Germline loops: CDR1 KGHSH, CDR2 LQKENI. The CDR3 consists of 13 residues. The CDR3 is CASLPGGQETQYF. CDR3 coding DNA: TGTGCCAGCTTACCAGGCGGACAAGAGACCCAGTACTTC.

At least ten counts were recorded for this clonotype. This rearrangement joins TRBV15 to TRBJ1-4; TRBD1 is a possible D gene (6 bases). CDR1 is LNHNV and CDR2 is YYDKDF in the germline V gene (reference sequence). Trimming left V 3 bases short and J 3 bases short, with 8 bases between. CDR3 length equals 14 residues. The CDR3 protein is CATSRDRSNEKLFF. The CDR3 coding sequence is TGTGCCACCAGCAGGGACAGATCTAATGAAAAACTGTTTTTT.

Only a few counts were recorded for this clonotype. J is TRBJ2-1 and V is TRBV29-1; the match to TRBD1 covers 7 bases. The V and J ends lost 7 bases and 4 bases, in that order; junction bases with no gene match: 4. The CDR3 has 12 residues. The germline V gene has CDR1 SQVTM and CDR2 ANQGSEA. The CDR3 region is CSAGQLYNEQFF. The CDR3, as DNA: TGCAGCGCGGGACAGCTTTACAATGAGCAGTTCTTC.